This T cell receptor beta chain was identified in a study of blood T cell repertoires in COVID-19 (dated by TCRdb to about 2020). Concerning the study at large: The collaborator samples originated in the United States, Italy and Spain and spanned the acute and convalescent phases of COVID-19. A de-identified subject ID, COVID-19 status, age in years and sex were almost always included in the sample metadata. Subjects who had been exposed to COVID-19, were actively infected with it, or had recovered from it provided the deeply sampled blood TCRbeta repertoires that made up the dataset. The samples were drawn from the first 160 participants of the ongoing ImmuneRACE study and from over 950 subjects provided by 6 global collaborators. Where HLA class I and class II types were available, the types were taken from metadata supplied by the sample provider, not from assay-based typing. The material from the prospective study consisted of cDNA or gDNA derived from T cells, B-cell-depleted T cells, or PBMCs. The repertoires were released in a freely available public database meant as a resource for research on the immune response to SARS-CoV-2. Study-level results and caveats: The amount of clinical and demographic metadata varied by source and participant and was provided uncurated.

Collaborating institutions collected whole blood in K2EDTA tubes following their own protocols. For TCRbeta analysis, collaborators shipped samples as frozen whole blood, isolated PBMCs, or DNA extracted from either of those sample types. Trimming leaves V shorter by 1 base and J shorter by 6 bases, with the junction holding 3 bases beyond the gene matches. There are 15 amino acids in the CDR3, from cysteine to phenylalanine inclusive. Of the read, only the CDR3 DNA is kept; its 45 bases are in frame from base 1. CDR1 SSHAT and CDR2 FNYEAQ were looked up in the germline V gene (reference sequence). A word on this clone: Its antigen remains unidentified. Base qualities are missing; no much larger clone stands one base away.

TCRbeta CDR3 regions were amplified from genomic DNA using the immunoSEQ Assay, a bias-controlled multiplex PCR. The original pipeline was this. The number of nucleated cells in each sample was estimated from the amplification of reference gene primers within the assay. To quantify the absolute abundance of each unique TCRbeta CDR3 rearrangement, sequence reads were collapsed and filtered. For each sample, productive Simpson clonality was calculated by taking the square root of Simpson's diversity index across productive rearrangements. TCRdb took over this immuneACCESS table, retaining in-frame rearrangements with V and J assigned. Such tables are incomplete; in checked studies, under half of the missing clones stem from an unresolved V gene, and the remainder is unexplained. D and trimming were read from the DNA, whereas the V and J calls and clone size are those reported in that table. The sample table shows around 130,000 clones, and approximately 81% are seen once. The top ten clonotypes cover 3% to 5% of the sample.

The receptor was isolated from a man aged 55 to 70 with acute or convalescent COVID-19. The chain is encoded by TRBV7-7 joined to TRBJ2-1; TRBD2 fits 10 bases in the junction. The sequencing sample was made of peripheral blood. The CDR3 protein is CASSLEAGGLNEQFF. The bases read TGTGCCAGCAGCTTAGAAGCGGGAGGGCTCAATGAGCAGTTCTTC.